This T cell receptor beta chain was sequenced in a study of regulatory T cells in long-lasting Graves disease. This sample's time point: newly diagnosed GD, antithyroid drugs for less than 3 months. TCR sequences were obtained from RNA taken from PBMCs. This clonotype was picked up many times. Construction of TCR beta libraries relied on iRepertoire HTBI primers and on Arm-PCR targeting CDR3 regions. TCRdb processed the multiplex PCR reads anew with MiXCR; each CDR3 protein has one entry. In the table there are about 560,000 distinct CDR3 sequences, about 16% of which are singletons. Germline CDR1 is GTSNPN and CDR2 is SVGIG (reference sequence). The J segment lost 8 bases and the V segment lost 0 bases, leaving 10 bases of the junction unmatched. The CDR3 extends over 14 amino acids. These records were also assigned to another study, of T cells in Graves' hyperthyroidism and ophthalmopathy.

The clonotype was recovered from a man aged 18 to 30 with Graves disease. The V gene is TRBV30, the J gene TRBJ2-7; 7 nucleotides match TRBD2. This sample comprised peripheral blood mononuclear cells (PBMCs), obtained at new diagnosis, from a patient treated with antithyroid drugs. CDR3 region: CAWSVQAGVGKQYF. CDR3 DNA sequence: TGTGCCTGGAGTGTACAGGCGGGAGTCGGAAAGCAGTACTTC.